This TCR beta chain appears in the sequencing data of a study of beta chain features in type 1 diabetes. What was sequenced were expressed TCRB transcripts, since all of the isolated RNA had been reverse transcribed. The assay was immunoSEQ multiplex PCR, and TCRdb's table has in-frame clones only and misses some. The sample yields just over 450,000 clones, around 30% seen once. Whole-study results and caveats: TCRB repertoires of naive, central memory and Treg cells appeared more similar among patients than among healthy donors. More deletions and fewer insertions at VDJ junctions were found in patients with type 1 diabetes.

This clone was seen more than once but under ten times. Its target is unknown. CDR3 length equals 14 residues. Trimming pared 0 bases from V and 5 bases from J, leaving 11 bases between. The V gene's germline CDR1 is SGHNT and CDR2 YYREEE (reference sequence). The rearrangement uses TRBV5-4 and TRBJ2-5, with D perhaps TRBD1 (6 bases). The TCR sequence derives from a man aged 18 to 30 in good health. Source material: naive CD4+ T cells from blood. This CDR3 is CASSLEGGRETQYF. DNA of the CDR3: TGTGCCAGCAGCTTGGAAGGGGGAAGGGAGACCCAGTACTTC.